The rows below give T cell receptor beta chains drawn from one sample of a study of blood T cell repertoires in COVID-19. Clones were read by immunoSEQ multiplex PCR, and TCRdb kept only the in-frame ones, dropping some. The top ten hold around 5.2% of the sample, which has 180,000 or so clones, approximately 81% seen once. Specimen: peripheral blood. The receptors here all came from a woman of 80 years or more with acute or convalescent COVID-19. CDR3s include the opening cysteine and the closing phenylalanine or tryptophan. Each record gives: V gene, D gene, CDR3 protein. The D gene is left open where the match is weak.

>TRBV7-3|NA
CASSLTGAVREQFF
>TRBV7-2|NA
CASSLVGTVGTDTQYF
>TRBV19|NA
CASSDPTGNQPQHF
>TRBV20-1|NA
CSAVENEGYTF
>TRBV6-1|NA
CASSEDRDQPQHF
>TRBV3-1/TRBV3-2|TRBD1
CASSPGTGGWYGYTF
>TRBV6-5|TRBD1
CASSFGQGVYEKLFF
>TRBV4-3|NA
CASSLLVGWQGNTEAFF
>TRBV5-1|NA
CASSLAPGFGRNTEAFF
>TRBV5-8|NA
CASSLVAVINYGYTF
>TRBV18|TRBD2
CASSPSGRYEQYF
>TRBV29-1|NA
CSVESRGYYGYTF
>TRBV29-1|NA
CSVDGVGAFF
>TRBV4-3|NA
CASSHSSTNSYGYTF
>TRBV18|NA
CASSPPNREGYQPQHF
>TRBV7-2|TRBD2
CASLLREGRGTQYF
>TRBV15|NA
CATSRVGGVQSSGSLYEQYF
>TRBV5-1|NA
CASSGTPERADGNYGYTF
>TRBV10-2|TRBD1
CASQGQGLGSTEAFF
>TRBV7-3|NA
CASSKQGPNTGELFF
>TRBV6-5|NA
CASSSQGETDTQYF
>TRBV20-1|NA
CSARVGEEQFF
>TRBV7-9|NA
CASSSSARQVLGYTF
>TRBV6-5|NA
CASALNRGFDEQYF
>TRBV11-2|TRBD2
CASSARYQFLAGEQYEQYF
>TRBV11-3|NA
CASSLEGDNTEAFF
>TRBV7-2|TRBD1
CASSLQGESPLHF
>TRBV4-2|TRBD2
CASSHRRTSGSYEQYF
>TRBV7-2|NA
CASSLNMMAAGISYEQYF
>TRBV29-1|NA
CSVEGPRSTDTQYF
>TRBV7-2|TRBD1
CASSFTGVSGNTIYF
>TRBV3-1/TRBV3-2|NA
CASSHRGSEQYF
>TRBV18|TRBD1
CASSPIGGGQGVGSNYGYTF
>TRBV25-1|TRBD1
CASSDRRQGGNEKLFF
>TRBV3-1/TRBV3-2|TRBD1
CASSHWDRANTEAFF
>TRBV2|NA
CASDRQAGTEAFF
>TRBV7-2|NA
CASSPRGGSTEAFF
>TRBV2|NA
CASSEQTVSYEQYF
>TRBV12-5|NA
CASGLGDGSTEAFF
>TRBV25-1|TRBD1
CASSGFSGTGTGELFF
>TRBV9|NA
CASSVEGRAGKNNYGYTF
>TRBV18|TRBD1
CASSPGQSYNTEAFF
>TRBV9|TRBD2
CASSVRLAEDTQYF
>TRBV7-3|TRBD2
CASSLTSGTVAETQYF
>TRBV20-1|NA
CSASNRAEQPQHF
>TRBV28|TRBD1
CASSSPGTDFTQYF
>TRBV27|TRBD1
CASSFRTGEGYGYTF
>TRBV27|NA
CASSFRGANEQYF
>TRBV7-9|TRBD2
CASSLVILAGEGDEQYF
>TRBV5-1|NA
CASSLTGFDGYTF
>TRBV10-1|TRBD2
CASSWTSGSTNSIESYEQYF
>TRBV4-2|TRBD1
CASSPRDRGYNQPQHF
>TRBV3-1/TRBV3-2|TRBD1
CASSQVVQGVSPLHF
>TRBV27|NA
CASRTAVESPLHF
>TRBV28|TRBD1
CASSLAPQGVEAFF
>TRBV23-1|NA
CAIFPSRDTPYEQYF
>TRBV7-3|TRBD1
CASSPRTGADTQYF
>TRBV4-1|TRBD1
CASSQGQGANTGELFF